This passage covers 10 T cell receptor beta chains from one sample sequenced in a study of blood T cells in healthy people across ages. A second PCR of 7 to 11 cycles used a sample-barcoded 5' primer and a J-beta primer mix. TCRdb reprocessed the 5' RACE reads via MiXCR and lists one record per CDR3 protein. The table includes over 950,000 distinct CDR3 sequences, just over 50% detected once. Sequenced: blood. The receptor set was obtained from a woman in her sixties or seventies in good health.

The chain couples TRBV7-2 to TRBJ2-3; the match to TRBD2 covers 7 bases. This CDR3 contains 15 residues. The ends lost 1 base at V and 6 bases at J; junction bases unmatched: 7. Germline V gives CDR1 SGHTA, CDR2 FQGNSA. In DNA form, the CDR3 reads TGTGCCAGCAGCTTAGGTCGCGGGAGCTGGGATACGCAGTATTTT. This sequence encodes CASSLGRGSWDTQYF.

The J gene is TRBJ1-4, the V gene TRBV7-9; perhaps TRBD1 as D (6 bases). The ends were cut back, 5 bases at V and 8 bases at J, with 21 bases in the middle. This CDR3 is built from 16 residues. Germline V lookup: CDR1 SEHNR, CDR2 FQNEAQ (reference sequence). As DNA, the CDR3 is TGTGCCAGCAGCAGCCGACTACAGGGAGGTGTCGAAAAACTGTTTTTT. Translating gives CASSSRLQGGVEKLFF. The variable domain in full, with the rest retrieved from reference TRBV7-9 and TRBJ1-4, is DTGVSQNPRHKITKRGQNVTFRCDPISEHNRLYWYRQTLGQGPEFLTYFQNEAQLEKSRLLSDRFSAERPKGSFSTLEIQRTEQGDSAMYLCASSSRLQGGVEKLFFGSGTQLSVL.

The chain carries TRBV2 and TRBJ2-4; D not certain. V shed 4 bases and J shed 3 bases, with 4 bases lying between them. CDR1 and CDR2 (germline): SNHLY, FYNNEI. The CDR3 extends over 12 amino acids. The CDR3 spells CASSAFKNIQYF. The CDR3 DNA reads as TGTGCCAGCAGTGCCTTCAAAAACATTCAGTACTTC. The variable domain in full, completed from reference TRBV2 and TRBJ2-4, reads EPEVTQTPSHQVTQMGQEVILRCVPISNHLYFYWYRQILGQKVEFLVSFYNNEISEKSEIFDDQFSVERPDGSNFTLKIRSTKLEDSAMYFCASSAFKNIQYFGAGTRLSVL.

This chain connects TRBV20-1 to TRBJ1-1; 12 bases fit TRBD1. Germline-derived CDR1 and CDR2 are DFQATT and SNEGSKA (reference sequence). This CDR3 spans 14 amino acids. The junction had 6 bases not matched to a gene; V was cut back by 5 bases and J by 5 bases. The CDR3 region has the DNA TGCAGTGCTTGGGACAGGGGGCTAGATACTGAAGCTTTCTTT. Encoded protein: CSAWDRGLDTEAFF.

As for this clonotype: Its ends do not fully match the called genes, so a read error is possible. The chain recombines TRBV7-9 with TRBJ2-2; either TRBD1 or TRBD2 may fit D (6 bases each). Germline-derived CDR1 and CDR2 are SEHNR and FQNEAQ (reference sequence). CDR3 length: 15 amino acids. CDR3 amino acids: CASSLMGAGTGGLFF. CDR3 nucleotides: TGTGCCAGCAGCTTAATGGGGGCCGGCACCGGGGGGCTGTTTTTT.

CDR3 amino acids: CASSYTADTQYF. In nucleotides, the CDR3 is TGTGCCAGCAGTTACACTGCAGATACGCAGTATTTT. The chain joins TRBV2 to TRBJ2-3; no reliable D call. Trimming took 5 bases from V and 4 from J, leaving 7 bases between them. This CDR3 is built from 12 residues. Germline values: CDR1 SNHLY, CDR2 FYNNEI.

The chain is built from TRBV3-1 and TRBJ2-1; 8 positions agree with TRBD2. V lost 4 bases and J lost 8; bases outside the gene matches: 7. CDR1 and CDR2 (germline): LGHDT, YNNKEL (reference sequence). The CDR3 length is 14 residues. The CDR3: CASSPIPSGHEQFF. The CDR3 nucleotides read TGTGCCAGCAGCCCCATCCCTAGCGGGCATGAGCAGTTCTTC.

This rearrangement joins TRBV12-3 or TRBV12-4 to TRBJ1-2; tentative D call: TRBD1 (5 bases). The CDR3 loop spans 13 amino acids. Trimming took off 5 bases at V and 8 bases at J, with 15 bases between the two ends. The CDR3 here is CASSESLGAGYTF. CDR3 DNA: TGTGCCAGCAGTGAGAGTCTAGGGGCAGGCTACACCTTC.

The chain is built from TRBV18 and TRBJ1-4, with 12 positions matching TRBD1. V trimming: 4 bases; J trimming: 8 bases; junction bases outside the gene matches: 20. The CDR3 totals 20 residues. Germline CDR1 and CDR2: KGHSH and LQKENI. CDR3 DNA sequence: TGTGCCAGCTCACGAAGGGGTTCCGGGACAGGGGGCGAACGAGACGAAAAACTGTTTTTT. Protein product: CASSRRGSGTGGERDEKLFF.

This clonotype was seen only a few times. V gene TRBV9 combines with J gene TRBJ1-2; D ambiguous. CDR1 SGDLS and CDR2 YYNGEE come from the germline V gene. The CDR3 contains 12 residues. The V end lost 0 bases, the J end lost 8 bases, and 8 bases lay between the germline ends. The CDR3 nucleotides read TGTGCCAGCAGCGTAGACTTCGGAGGCTACACCTTC. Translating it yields CASSVDFGGYTF.